One and the same sample provided the 21 T cell receptor beta chains below, sequenced in a study of blood T cell repertoires in COVID-19. This table comes from immunoSEQ multiplex PCR, and its TCRdb copy is limited to in-frame clones, with some not included. The data hold roughly 250,000 clones, with 75% to 90% observed a single time. The sample consisted of PBMCs or T cells enriched from blood (not recorded which). The receptors were gathered from a woman aged 40 to 50 with acute COVID-19.

The CDR3 bases are TGTGCCAGCAGCAAGCCGGGACAGGGGAATTCACCCCTCCACTTT. Its protein is CASSKPGQGNSPLHF. The rearrangement uses TRBV7-9 and TRBJ1-6; TRBD1 matches at 10 bases. There are 15 residues in the CDR3. With V trimmed by 5 bases and J by 7 bases, 5 bases remained unmatched. Germline V gene lookup returns CDR1 SEHNR and CDR2 FQNEAQ (reference sequence).

This clone has only a few counts. The chain couples TRBV7-2 to TRBJ2-7, with 11 bases fitting TRBD2. This CDR3 comprises 15 residues. Germline V CDR1 and CDR2: SGHTA, FQGNSA. The V gene end was trimmed by 5 bases and the J gene end by 2 bases; junction bases not matched to a gene: 5. For the CDR3, the DNA is TGTGCCAGCAGCATCCTAGCGGGAGGTACCTACGAGCAGTACTTC. This gives the protein CASSILAGGTYEQYF.

The V and J genes are TRBV6-5 and TRBJ2-7, with TRBD2 matching 9 bases. The J segment lost 6 bases and the V segment lost 7 bases, leaving 7 bases of the junction unmatched. CDR1 MNHEY and CDR2 SVGAGI come from the germline V gene. The CDR3 sequence is 13 residues long. The CDR3 sequence: CASKLGLAGEQYF. The CDR3 DNA reads TGTGCCAGCAAACTGGGACTAGCTGGCGAGCAGTACTTC.

CDR3 sequence: CASGLMTGYNEQFF. CDR3 bases: TGTGCTAGTGGTTTGATGACAGGGTACAATGAGCAGTTCTTC. The chain is built from TRBV12-5 and TRBJ2-1; 7 bases match TRBD1. Germline V gene sequence: CDR1 LGHNT, CDR2 FRNRAP. Unmatched junction bases numbered 2, after V lost 2 bases and J lost 4 bases. This CDR3 contains 14 residues.

The chain links TRBV5-4 to TRBJ2-1, with D unresolved. This CDR3 is 15 amino acids long. Germline lookup yields CDR1 SGHNT and CDR2 YYREEE (reference sequence). V was clipped by 0 bases and J by 0 bases, with 7 bases between them. CDR3 nucleotide sequence: TGTGCCAGCAGCTTGGAGGAGAGCTCCTACAATGAGCAGTTCTTC. The encoded protein is CASSLEESSYNEQFF.

V gene TRBV25-1 combines with J gene TRBJ2-7; TRBD1 might be the D (5 bases). CDR1 and CDR2 from the germline V gene are MGHDK and SYGVNS. V dropped 6 bases and J dropped 5 bases, with 20 bases sitting between them. CDR3 length: 15 amino acids. In nucleotides, the CDR3 is TGTGCCAGCAGCTCAGGGCCAGGATCCACTGACGAGCAGTACTTC. This translates into CASSSGPGSTDEQYF.

CDR3 nucleotides: TGCGCCAGCAGTAGCCAGGAGGGACTAGCGGGAGGGCTTGGGAATGAGCAGTTCTTC. Protein sequence: CASSSQEGLAGGLGNEQFF. V gene TRBV10-1 combines with J gene TRBJ2-1, with 16 bases lining up with TRBD2. This CDR3 region has 19 residues. Germline V gives CDR1 WNHNN, CDR2 SYGVQD (reference sequence). Trimming at V came to 5 bases and at J to 7 bases, leaving 14 bases not matched to a gene.

The genes are TRBV11-2 and TRBJ2-7; 14 bases match TRBD2. With 6 bases clipped from V and 2 bases from J, the junction kept 9 bases outside the gene matches. Looked up from germline, CDR1 is SGHAT and CDR2 is FQNNGV. The CDR3 runs to 17 residues. For the CDR3, the DNA is TGTGCCAGCAGAGTCGGGACTAGCGGGAGTAGGGCCTACGAGCAGTACTTC. Translating gives CASRVGTSGSRAYEQYF.

This clone has a single count. The V call is TRBV19, the J call TRBJ1-4, with D maybe TRBD1 (5 bases). CDR3 size: 15 residues. V was cut by 7 bases and J by 0 bases, with 12 bases left in between. The germline gives CDR1 LNHDA, CDR2 SQIVND (reference sequence). CDR3 loop: CASKMTAATNEKLFF. The CDR3 DNA is TGTGCCAGTAAAATGACAGCCGCAACTAATGAAAAACTGTTTTTT.

The chain is built from TRBV7-9 and TRBJ1-5; TRBD1 aligns across 7 bases. Germline trimming cut 4 bases from V and 11 bases from J; bases unmatched to any gene: 17. This CDR3 is built from 16 residues. The germline V gene has CDR1 SEHNR and CDR2 FQNEAQ (reference sequence). The CDR3 protein is CASSSDSGTDPWTQHF. In nucleotides, the CDR3 is TGTGCCAGCAGCTCAGACTCCGGGACAGACCCGTGGACCCAGCATTTT.

The chain recombines TRBV30 with TRBJ2-7; TRBD2 aligns across 13 bases. In germline, CDR1 is GTSNPN, CDR2 SVGIG (reference sequence). The CDR3 length is 18 residues. With V trimmed by 0 bases and J by 6 bases, 14 bases remained unmatched. This CDR3 is CAWSVERTSGSGYGEQYF. The DNA for the CDR3 is TGTGCCTGGAGTGTAGAAAGGACTAGCGGGAGTGGTTATGGCGAGCAGTACTTC.

This rearrangement joins TRBV5-5 to TRBJ2-7, with TRBD2 matching over 13 bases. This CDR3 is 15 amino acids long. V was clipped by 2 bases and J by 6 bases; unmatched bases: 5. The germline gives CDR1 SGHKS, CDR2 YYEKEE (reference sequence). As DNA, the CDR3 is TGTGCCAGCAGCTTCGGGACTAGCGGGATTTTCGAGCAGTACTTC. Its protein is CASSFGTSGIFEQYF.

The table lists this clone with a count of one. The chain has TRBV9 and TRBJ1-3; D remains ambiguous. There are 17 residues in the CDR3. V lost 0 bases to trimming and J lost 0 bases, with 13 bases between them. The germline CDR1 and CDR2 sequences are SGDLS and YYNGEE. In nucleotides, the CDR3 is TGTGCCAGCAGCGTAGAGCCTACGGGAAGCTCTGGAAACACCATATATTTT. The encoded protein is CASSVEPTGSSGNTIYF.

The chain employs TRBV6-6 and TRBJ1-5; 7 nucleotides line up with TRBD1. With 2 bases clipped from V and 1 base from J, the junction kept 5 bases outside the gene matches. CDR3 length: 16 residues. CDR1 and CDR2 from the germline V gene are MNHNY and SVGAGI (reference sequence). DNA for the CDR3: TGTGCCAGCAGTTACCGACAGGGTTCAAGCAATCAGCCCCAGCATTTT. Amino acids: CASSYRQGSSNQPQHF.

This clone occurred a few times. The CDR3 reads CASSLDRGTETQYF. DNA of the CDR3: TGTGCCAGCAGCTTAGACAGGGGGACCGAGACCCAGTACTTC. The V and J genes are TRBV7-9 and TRBJ2-5, with 8 bases fitting TRBD1. The length of the CDR3 is 14 residues. The trim removed 1 base at V and 5 bases at J, leaving 3 bases unmatched. Germline CDR1 is SEHNR and CDR2 is FQNEAQ (reference sequence).

The J gene is TRBJ1-1, the V gene TRBV5-6; D is undetermined. The germline V gene encodes CDR1 SGHDT and CDR2 YYEEEE. V lost 0 bases and J lost 7, with 7 bases in between. This CDR3 spans 12 amino acids. DNA of the CDR3: TGTGCCAGCAGCTTGGGGGCCGTTGAAGCTTTCTTT. Amino acid sequence: CASSLGAVEAFF.

The chain recombines TRBV7-3 with TRBJ2-3; 11 nucleotides line up with TRBD1. Germline loops: CDR1 SGHTA, CDR2 FQGTGA. This CDR3 is built from 15 residues. V lost 4 bases and J lost 3; bases outside the gene matches: 3. The CDR3 sequence: CASSWTGGLTDTQYF. In DNA, the CDR3 is TGTGCCAGCAGCTGGACAGGGGGCTTGACAGATACGCAGTATTTT.

This chain uses TRBV6-5 with TRBJ2-2; D call uncertain. V lost 2 bases and J lost 3, with 7 bases in between. This CDR3 region has 14 residues. CDR1 and CDR2 (germline): MNHEY, SVGAGI. CDR3 amino acids: CASSYKRYTGELFF. The CDR3 bases are TGTGCCAGCAGTTACAAGAGGTACACCGGGGAGCTGTTTTTT.

This chain joins TRBV19 and TRBJ2-7, with 11 bases that match TRBD2. This CDR3 has 15 amino acids. The junction had 6 bases not matched to a gene; V was cut back by 3 bases and J by 5 bases. Germline CDR1 is LNHDA and CDR2 is SQIVND (reference sequence). CDR3 region: CASSIRTSGLDEQYF. The CDR3 DNA sequence: TGTGCCAGTAGTATCCGGACTAGCGGGTTGGACGAGCAGTACTTC.

The rearrangement joins TRBV2 to TRBJ2-1; tentatively, D is TRBD2 (7 bases). Trimming pared 1 base from V and 4 bases from J, leaving 11 bases between. Germline V gives CDR1 SNHLY, CDR2 FYNNEI. The CDR3 covers 15 residues. The CDR3, as DNA: TGTGCCAGCAGTGAAGGCGGGGGCCCTTACAATGAGCAGTTCTTC. This encodes CASSEGGGPYNEQFF.

This sequence joins TRBV5-4 and TRBJ1-1, with TRBD1 identical over 7 bases. Germline CDR1 SGHNT, CDR2 YYREEE (reference sequence). Trimming took 2 bases from V and 5 from J; bases not matched to a gene: 9. The CDR3 covers 15 residues. The CDR3 region is CASSFVDRDLTEAFF. For the CDR3, the DNA is TGTGCCAGCAGCTTTGTCGACAGGGACTTGACTGAAGCTTTCTTT.